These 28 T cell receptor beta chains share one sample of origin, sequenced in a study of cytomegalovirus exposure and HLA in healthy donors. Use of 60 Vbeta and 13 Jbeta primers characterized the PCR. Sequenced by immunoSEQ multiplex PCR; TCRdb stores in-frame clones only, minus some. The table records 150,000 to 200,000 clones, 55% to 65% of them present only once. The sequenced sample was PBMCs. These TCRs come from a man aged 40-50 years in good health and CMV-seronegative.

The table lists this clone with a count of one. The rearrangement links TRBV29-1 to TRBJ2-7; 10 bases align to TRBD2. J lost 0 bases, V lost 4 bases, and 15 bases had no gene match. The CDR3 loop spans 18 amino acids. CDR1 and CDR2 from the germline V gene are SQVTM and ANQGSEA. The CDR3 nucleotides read TGCAGCGTTGGGGGGGAACTAGCGGGAACGCGCCGCTCCTACGAGCAGTACTTC. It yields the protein CSVGGELAGTRRSYEQYF.

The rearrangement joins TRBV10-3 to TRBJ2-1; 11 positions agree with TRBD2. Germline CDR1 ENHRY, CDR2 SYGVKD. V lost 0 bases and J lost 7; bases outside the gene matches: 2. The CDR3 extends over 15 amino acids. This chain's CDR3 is CAISESGLAANEQFF. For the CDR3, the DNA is TGTGCCATCAGTGAGTCGGGACTAGCGGCGAATGAGCAGTTCTTC.

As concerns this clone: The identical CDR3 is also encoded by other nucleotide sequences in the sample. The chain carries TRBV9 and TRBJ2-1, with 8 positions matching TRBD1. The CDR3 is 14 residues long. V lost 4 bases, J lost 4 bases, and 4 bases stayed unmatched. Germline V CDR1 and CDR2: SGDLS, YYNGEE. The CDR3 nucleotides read TGTGCCAGCAGCCCAGGGGGCACGTACAATGAGCAGTTCTTC. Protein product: CASSPGGTYNEQFF.

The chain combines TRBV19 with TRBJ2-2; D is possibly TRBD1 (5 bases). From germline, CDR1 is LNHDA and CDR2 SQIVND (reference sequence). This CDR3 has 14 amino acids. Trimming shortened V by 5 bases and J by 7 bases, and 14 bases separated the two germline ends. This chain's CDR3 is CASSPFVQGGELFF. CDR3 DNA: TGTGCCAGTAGTCCCTTCGTCCAGGGCGGGGAGCTGTTTTTT. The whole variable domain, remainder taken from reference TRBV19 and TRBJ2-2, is DGGITQSPKYLFRKEGQNVTLSCEQNLNHDAMYWYRQDPGQGLRLIYYSQIVNDFQKGDIAEGYSVSREKKESFPLTVTSAQKNPTAFYLCASSPFVQGGELFFGEGSRLTVL.

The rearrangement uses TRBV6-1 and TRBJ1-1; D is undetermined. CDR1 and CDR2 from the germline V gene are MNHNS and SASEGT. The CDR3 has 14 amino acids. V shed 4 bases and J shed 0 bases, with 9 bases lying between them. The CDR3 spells CASSGEDMNTEAFF. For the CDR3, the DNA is TGTGCCAGCAGTGGCGAAGATATGAACACTGAAGCTTTCTTT.

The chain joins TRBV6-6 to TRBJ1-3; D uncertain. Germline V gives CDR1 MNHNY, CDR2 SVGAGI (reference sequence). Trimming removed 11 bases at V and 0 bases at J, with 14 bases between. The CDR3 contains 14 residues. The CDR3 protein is CAALAQDSGNTIYF. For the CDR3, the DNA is TGTGCCGCCCTCGCCCAGGACTCTGGAAACACCATATATTTT.

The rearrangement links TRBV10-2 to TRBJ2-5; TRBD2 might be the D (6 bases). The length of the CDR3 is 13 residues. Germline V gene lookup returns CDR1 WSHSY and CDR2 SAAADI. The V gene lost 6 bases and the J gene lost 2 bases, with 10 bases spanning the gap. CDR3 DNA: TGCGCCAGCAGGAAGCGGGCACAAGAGACCCAGTACTTC. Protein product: CASRKRAQETQYF.

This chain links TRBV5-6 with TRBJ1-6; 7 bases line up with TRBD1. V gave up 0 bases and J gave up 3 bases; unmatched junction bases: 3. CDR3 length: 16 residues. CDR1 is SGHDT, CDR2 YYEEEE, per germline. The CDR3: CASSLGQGLYNSPLHF. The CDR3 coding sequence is TGTGCCAGCAGCTTGGGACAGGGACTCTATAATTCACCCCTCCACTTT.

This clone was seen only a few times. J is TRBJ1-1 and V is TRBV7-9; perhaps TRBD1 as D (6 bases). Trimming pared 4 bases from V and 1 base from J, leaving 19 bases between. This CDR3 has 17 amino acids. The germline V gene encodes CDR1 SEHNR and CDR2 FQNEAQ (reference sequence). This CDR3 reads CASSSQGSEKPNTEAFF. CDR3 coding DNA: TGTGCCAGCAGCTCGCAGGGGTCGGAGAAACCGAACACTGAAGCTTTCTTT. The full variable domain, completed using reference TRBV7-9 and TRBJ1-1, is DTGVSQNPRHKITKRGQNVTFRCDPISEHNRLYWYRQTLGQGPEFLTYFQNEAQLEKSRLLSDRFSAERPKGSFSTLEIQRTEQGDSAMYLCASSSQGSEKPNTEAFFGQGTRLTVV.

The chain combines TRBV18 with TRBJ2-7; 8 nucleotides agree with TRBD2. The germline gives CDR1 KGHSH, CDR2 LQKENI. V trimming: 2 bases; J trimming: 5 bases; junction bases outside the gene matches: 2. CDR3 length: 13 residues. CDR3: CASSPETSDEQYF. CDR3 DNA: TGTGCCAGCTCACCAGAGACTAGCGACGAGCAGTACTTC. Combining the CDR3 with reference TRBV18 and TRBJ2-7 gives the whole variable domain NAGVMQNPRHLVRRRGQEARLRCSPMKGHSHVYWYRQLPEEGLKFMVYLQKENIIDESGMPKERFSAEFPKEGPSILRIQQVVRGDSAAYFCASSPETSDEQYFGPGTRLTVT.

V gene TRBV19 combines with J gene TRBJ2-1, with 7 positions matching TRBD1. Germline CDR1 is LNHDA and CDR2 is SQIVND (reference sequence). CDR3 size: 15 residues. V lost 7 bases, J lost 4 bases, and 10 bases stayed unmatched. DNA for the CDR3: TGTGCCAGTACCACAGGGGAGAGGTGGTACAATGAGCAGTTCTTC. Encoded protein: CASTTGERWYNEQFF.

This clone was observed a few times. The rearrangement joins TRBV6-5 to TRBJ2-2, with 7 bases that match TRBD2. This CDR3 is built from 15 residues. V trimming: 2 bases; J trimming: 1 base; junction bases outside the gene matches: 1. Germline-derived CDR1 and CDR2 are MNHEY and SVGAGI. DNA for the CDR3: TGTGCCAGCAGTTACGGGGGGGGGAACACCGGGGAGCTGTTTTTT. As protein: CASSYGGGNTGELFF.

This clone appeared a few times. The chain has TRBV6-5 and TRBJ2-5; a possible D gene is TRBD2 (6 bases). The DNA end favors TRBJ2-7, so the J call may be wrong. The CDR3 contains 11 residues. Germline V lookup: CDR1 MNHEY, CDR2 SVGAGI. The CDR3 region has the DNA TGTGCCAGCATGCGGGGCTACGAGCAGTACTTC. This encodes CASMRGYEQYF.

The CDR3 coding sequence is TGCAGCGGGACCAGGGACAGGGGGTTTAACACTGAAGCTTTCTTT. Translated: CSGTRDRGFNTEAFF. The genes are TRBV29-1 and TRBJ1-1; 11 bases map to TRBD1. The germline gives CDR1 SQVTM, CDR2 ANQGSEA. After removal of 7 bases from V and 2 bases from J, the junction contained 9 bases not matched to a gene. CDR3 size: 15 residues.

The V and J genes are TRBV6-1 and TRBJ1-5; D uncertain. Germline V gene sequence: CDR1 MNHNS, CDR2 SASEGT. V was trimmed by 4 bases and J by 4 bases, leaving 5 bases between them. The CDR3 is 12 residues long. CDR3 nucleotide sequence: TGTGCCAGCAGTGGGAGGAATCAGCCCCAGCATTTT. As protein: CASSGRNQPQHF.

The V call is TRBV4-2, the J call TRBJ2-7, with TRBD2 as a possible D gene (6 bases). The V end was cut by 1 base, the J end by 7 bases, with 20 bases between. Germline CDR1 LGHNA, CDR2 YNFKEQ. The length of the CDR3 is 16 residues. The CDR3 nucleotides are TGTGCCAGCAGCCAAGGGGGAGGCGGACTGGATGGGGAGCAGTACTTC. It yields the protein CASSQGGGGLDGEQYF.

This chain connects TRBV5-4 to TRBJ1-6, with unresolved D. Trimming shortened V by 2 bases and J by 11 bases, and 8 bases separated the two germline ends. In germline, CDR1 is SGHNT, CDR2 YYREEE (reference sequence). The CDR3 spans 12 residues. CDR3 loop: CASSLAFPPLHF. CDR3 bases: TGTGCCAGCAGCTTAGCTTTTCCACCCCTCCACTTT.

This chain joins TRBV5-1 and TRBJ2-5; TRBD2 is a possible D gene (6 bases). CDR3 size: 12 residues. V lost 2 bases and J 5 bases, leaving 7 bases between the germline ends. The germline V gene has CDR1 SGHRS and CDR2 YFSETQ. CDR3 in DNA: TGCGCCAGCAGCTTTCTAGCGGAGACCCAGTACTTC. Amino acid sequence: CASSFLAETQYF.

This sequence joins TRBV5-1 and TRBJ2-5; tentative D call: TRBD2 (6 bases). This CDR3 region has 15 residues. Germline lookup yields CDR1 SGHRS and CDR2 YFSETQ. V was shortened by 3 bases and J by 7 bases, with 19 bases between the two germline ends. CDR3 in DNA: TGCGCCAGCAGCTCTTCGGGACTTCCGGCGGGGACCCAGTACTTC. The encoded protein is CASSSSGLPAGTQYF.

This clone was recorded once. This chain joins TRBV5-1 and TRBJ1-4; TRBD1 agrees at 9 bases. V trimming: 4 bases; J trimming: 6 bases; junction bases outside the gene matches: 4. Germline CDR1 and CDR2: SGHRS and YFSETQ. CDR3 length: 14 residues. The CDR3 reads CASSGWTGDEKLFF. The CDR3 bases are TGCGCCAGCAGCGGGTGGACAGGGGATGAAAAACTGTTTTTT. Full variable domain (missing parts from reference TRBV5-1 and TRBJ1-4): KAGVTQTPRYLIKTRGQQVTLSCSPISGHRSVSWYQQTPGQGLQFLFEYFSETQRNKGNFPGRFSGRQFSNSRSEMNVSTLELGDSALYLCASSGWTGDEKLFFGSGTQLSVL.

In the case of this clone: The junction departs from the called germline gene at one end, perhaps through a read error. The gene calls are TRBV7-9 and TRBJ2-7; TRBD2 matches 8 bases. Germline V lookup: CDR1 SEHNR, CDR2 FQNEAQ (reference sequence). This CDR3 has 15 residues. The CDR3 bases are TGTTCCAGCAGCTCACCCCAGCGGGGGCGCTACGAGCAGTACTTC. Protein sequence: CSSSSPQRGRYEQYF.

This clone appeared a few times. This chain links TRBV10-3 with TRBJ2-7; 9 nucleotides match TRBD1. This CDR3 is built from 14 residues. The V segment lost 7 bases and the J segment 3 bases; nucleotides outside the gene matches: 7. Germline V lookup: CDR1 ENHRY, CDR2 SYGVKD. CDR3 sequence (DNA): TGTGCCATCACCCCGGGACAGGGAGGCTACGAGCAGTACTTC. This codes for CAITPGQGGYEQYF.

This chain's CDR3 is CAWRGTVTEAFF. The CDR3 DNA reads TGTGCCTGGAGGGGGACAGTCACTGAAGCTTTCTTT. The genes are TRBV30 and TRBJ1-1, with 7 bases lining up with TRBD1. The CDR3 totals 12 residues. Germline V CDR1 and CDR2: GTSNPN, SVGIG (reference sequence). V was pared by 3 bases and J by 4 bases, with 2 bases of the junction left unmatched. Variable domain in full (rest from reference TRBV30 and TRBJ1-1): SQTIHQWPATLVQPVGSPLSLECTVEGTSNPNLYWYRQAAGRGLQLLFYSVGIGQISSEVPQNLSASRPQDRQFILSSKKLLLSDSGFYLCAWRGTVTEAFFGQGTRLTVV.

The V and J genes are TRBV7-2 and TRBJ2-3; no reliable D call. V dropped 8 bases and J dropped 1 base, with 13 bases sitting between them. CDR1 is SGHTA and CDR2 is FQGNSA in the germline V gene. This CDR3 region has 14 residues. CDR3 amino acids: CASGQIFGTDTQYF. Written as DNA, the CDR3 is TGTGCCAGCGGCCAGATCTTTGGCACAGATACGCAGTATTTT.

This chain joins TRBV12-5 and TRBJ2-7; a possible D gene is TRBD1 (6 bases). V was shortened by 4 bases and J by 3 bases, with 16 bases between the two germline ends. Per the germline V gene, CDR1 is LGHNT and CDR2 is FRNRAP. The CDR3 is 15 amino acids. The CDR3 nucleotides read TGTGCTAGTGGTTACGGAAGACAGGTCTTCTACGAGCAGTACTTC. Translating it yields CASGYGRQVFYEQYF. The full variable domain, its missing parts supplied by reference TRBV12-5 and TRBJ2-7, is DARVTQTPRHKVTEMGQEVTMRCQPILGHNTVFWYRQTMMQGLELLAYFRNRAPLDDSGMPKDRFSAEMPDATLATLKIQPSEPRDSAVYFCASGYGRQVFYEQYFGPGTRLTVT.

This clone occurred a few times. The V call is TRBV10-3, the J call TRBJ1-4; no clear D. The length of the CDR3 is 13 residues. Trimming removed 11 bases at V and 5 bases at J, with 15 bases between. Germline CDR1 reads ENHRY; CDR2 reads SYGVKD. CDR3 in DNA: TGTGCCTCGAGCGCCTGGGAGAATGAAAAACTGTTTTTT. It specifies CASSAWENEKLFF.

The CDR3 protein is CASSPGTVEIQETQYF. CDR3 DNA: TGCGCCAGCAGCCCTGGGACAGTCGAGATACAAGAGACCCAGTACTTC. The chain carries TRBV5-1 and TRBJ2-5; 7 bases are shared with TRBD1. J gave up 2 bases and V 4 bases, and 11 bases lay outside the gene matches. This CDR3 contains 16 residues. CDR1 SGHRS and CDR2 YFSETQ come from the germline V gene. Variable domain in full (rest from reference TRBV5-1 and TRBJ2-5): KAGVTQTPRYLIKTRGQQVTLSCSPISGHRSVSWYQQTPGQGLQFLFEYFSETQRNKGNFPGRFSGRQFSNSRSEMNVSTLELGDSALYLCASSPGTVEIQETQYFGPGTRLLVL.

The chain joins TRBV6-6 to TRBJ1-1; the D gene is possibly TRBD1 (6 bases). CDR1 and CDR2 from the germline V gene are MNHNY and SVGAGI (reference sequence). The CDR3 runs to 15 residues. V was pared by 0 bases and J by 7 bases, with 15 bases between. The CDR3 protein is CASSYSGQFRDEAFF. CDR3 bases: TGTGCCAGCAGTTACTCCGGACAGTTTAGGGATGAAGCTTTCTTT.